Described below is a single T cell receptor beta chain sequence and its context. Antigen: not known. CDR3 length: 13 residues. After removal of 4 bases from V and 7 bases from J, the junction contained 1 base not matched to a gene. In germline, CDR1 is MNHEY, CDR2 SVGAGI. The method was immunoSEQ multiplex PCR; TCRdb's version includes in-frame clones alone and lacks a portion of them. Here the sample spans around 92,000 clones, 83% being singletons. The data are from a study of PD-1 blockade in classical Hodgkin lymphoma. Noted time point: cycle 4 day 1 (C4D1), after six to seven weeks of nivolumab. Following autologous stem cell transplantation, relapse occurred in every patient, and exposure to brentuximab vedotin varied. When best responses were assessed, they were complete response, partial response or progressive disease. Study-level results: Some patients began nivolumab under 1 year after ASCT. These patients were excluded from later analyses.

The sequence came from a human donor with classical Hodgkin lymphoma. This chain connects TRBV6-5 to TRBJ2-7, with 13 bases fitting TRBD2. The sequencing here drew on peripheral blood mononuclear cells (PBMCs), taken before the fourth cycle of nivolumab. The CDR3 spells CASSWGLAGEQYF. In DNA form, the CDR3 reads TGTGCCAGCAGTTGGGGACTAGCGGGAGAGCAGTACTTC.